These 15 T cell receptor beta chains originate from one sample sequenced in a study of control samples from healthy donors and cancer patients. Libraries were prepared by immunoSEQ multiplex PCR; TCRdb keeps only in-frame clonotypes and omits some of them. The table shows about 100,000 clones, with more than 85% occurring only once. The sequencing input was blood. Receptors were obtained from a woman aged 50 to 65 in good health.

J is TRBJ2-2 and V is TRBV2, with D tentatively TRBD1 (6 bases). The ends were cut back, 4 bases at V and 5 bases at J, with 11 bases in the middle. Germline V gene lookup returns CDR1 SNHLY and CDR2 FYNNEI. CDR3 length: 14 amino acids. The CDR3 DNA follows: TGTGCCAGCAGTGGTCGCAGGGGAACCGGGGAGCTGTTTTTT. It translates to CASSGRRGTGELFF.

This rearrangement joins TRBV29-1 to TRBJ1-2; 7 bases are shared with TRBD1. After removal of 6 bases from V and 4 bases from J, the junction contained 8 bases not matched to a gene. The CDR3 loop spans 13 amino acids. The germline CDR1 and CDR2 sequences are SQVTM and ANQGSEA. CDR3 in amino acids: CSVGDSTAYGYTF. The CDR3 DNA reads as TGCAGCGTCGGGGACAGTACAGCCTATGGCTACACCTTC. Variable domain in full (rest from reference TRBV29-1 and TRBJ1-2): SAVISQKPSRDICQRGTSLTIQCQVDSQVTMMFWYRQQPGQSLTLIATANQGSEATYESGFVIDKFPISRPNLTFSTLTVSNMSPEDSSIYLCSVGDSTAYGYTFGSGTRLTVV.

The chain recombines TRBV4-2 with TRBJ1-1, with a tentative D call TRBD1 (5 bases). Germline V gene sequence: CDR1 LGHNA, CDR2 YNFKEQ. The CDR3 is 15 residues long. V was cut by 0 bases and J by 1 base, with 9 bases left in between. The CDR3 nucleotides read TGTGCCAGCAGCCAAGACGCTGGGGGGAACACTGAAGCTTTCTTT. The encoded protein is CASSQDAGGNTEAFF.

This chain links TRBV11-2 with TRBJ1-5; D uncertain. Germline V gene data show CDR1 as SGHAT and CDR2 as FQNNGV. The V end was cut by 0 bases, the J end by 5 bases, with 11 bases between. The CDR3 contains 15 residues. CDR3 sequence: CASSLDRHGDQPQHF. The DNA of the CDR3 is TGTGCCAGCAGCTTAGATAGACACGGGGATCAGCCCCAGCATTTT. Full variable domain (outside the CDR3, taken from reference TRBV11-2 and TRBJ1-5): EAGVAQSPRYKIIEKRQSVAFWCNPISGHATLYWYQQILGQGPKLLIQFQNNGVVDDSQLPKDRFSAERLKGVDSTLKIQPAKLEDSAVYLCASSLDRHGDQPQHFGDGTRLSIL.

The CDR3 is CASTILGAGELFF. As DNA, the CDR3 is TGTGCCAGTACCATCCTCGGGGCCGGGGAGCTGTTTTTT. The V and J genes are TRBV19 and TRBJ2-2; D might be TRBD2 (5 bases). Trimming stripped 7 bases from V and 6 bases from J, with 12 bases between. Germline assignment: CDR1 LNHDA and CDR2 SQIVND (reference sequence). This CDR3 region has 13 residues.

This sequence joins TRBV7-2 and TRBJ2-4; D remains ambiguous. Trimming took off 1 base at V and 6 bases at J, with 13 bases between the two ends. The length of the CDR3 is 15 residues. Germline CDR1 SGHTA, CDR2 FQGNSA. As DNA, the CDR3 is TGTGCCAGCAGCTTAGATCAGCTGGCGATAAACATTCAGTACTTC. Translation: CASSLDQLAINIQYF.

This sequence joins TRBV9 and TRBJ2-2; 8 positions match TRBD2. Looked up from germline, CDR1 is SGDLS and CDR2 is YYNGEE. The CDR3 spans 14 residues. The ends lost 4 bases at V and 9 bases at J; junction bases unmatched: 8. The CDR3 nucleotides read TGTGCCAGCAGCATCGCCGGGGGGGCCCGGGAGCTGTTTTTT. It codes for CASSIAGGARELFF.

J is TRBJ2-3 and V is TRBV7-9, with 8 bases lining up with TRBD2. Trimming removed 3 bases from V and 5 bases from J; junction bases left unmatched: 10. The length of the CDR3 is 16 residues. Germline V gene lookup returns CDR1 SEHNR and CDR2 FQNEAQ (reference sequence). The CDR3 here is CASSFLGRGDQDTQYF. The CDR3 nucleotides are TGTGCCAGCAGCTTCTTGGGGCGGGGGGACCAAGATACGCAGTATTTT.

The chain couples TRBV2 to TRBJ1-5; D may be TRBD1 (5 bases). In germline, CDR1 is SNHLY, CDR2 FYNNEI. This CDR3 region has 14 residues. Trimming stripped 0 bases from V and 8 bases from J, with 11 bases between. The CDR3 sequence is CASSEAGWGEPQHF. CDR3 nucleotide sequence: TGTGCCAGCAGTGAAGCGGGCTGGGGGGAGCCCCAGCATTTT.

The chain is built from TRBV10-2 and TRBJ1-2; TRBD1 matches at 8 bases. Germline CDR1 reads WSHSY; CDR2 reads SAAADI. The V gene end was trimmed by 5 bases and the J gene end by 5 bases; junction bases not matched to a gene: 4. The CDR3 sequence is 13 residues long. CDR3 region: CASSLTGEYGYTF. CDR3 DNA: TGCGCCAGCAGTTTGACAGGGGAATATGGCTACACCTTC.

The chain couples TRBV30 to TRBJ2-3, with 7 bases lining up with TRBD2. The CDR3 runs 17 residues. The junction had 9 bases not matched to a gene; V was cut back by 0 bases and J by 0 bases. Germline V CDR1 and CDR2: GTSNPN, SVGIG (reference sequence). CDR3 bases: TGTGCCTGGAGTGTACCGGGGGGAGGGTCTAGCACAGATACGCAGTATTTT. Translation gives CAWSVPGGGSSTDTQYF.

The CDR3 region is CASSRPGLAGGDTQYF. The CDR3 DNA is TGTGCCAGCAGCCGTCCGGGACTAGCGGGAGGGGATACGCAGTATTTT. The genes are TRBV7-3 and TRBJ2-3; 16 bases align to TRBD2. The CDR3 totals 16 residues. Germline V lookup: CDR1 SGHTA, CDR2 FQGTGA. Trimming removed 5 bases from V and 6 bases from J; junction bases left unmatched: 5. The entire variable domain, with the rest obtained from reference TRBV7-3 and TRBJ2-3, is as follows: GAGVSQTPSNKVTEKGKYVELRCDPISGHTALYWYRQSLGQGPEFLIYFQGTGAADDSGLPNDRFFAVRPEGSVSTLKIQRTERGDSAVYLCASSRPGLAGGDTQYFGPGTRLTVL.

The chain uses TRBV7-2 and TRBJ1-1, with a possible D match to TRBD1 (5 bases). Germline CDR1 SGHTA, CDR2 FQGNSA. The V end lost 2 bases, the J end lost 1 base, and 11 bases lay between the germline ends. This CDR3 is built from 15 residues. CDR3 bases: TGTGCCAGCAGCTTACTTTACCAGGGGAACACTGAAGCTTTCTTT. Translating gives CASSLLYQGNTEAFF.

The chain carries TRBV18 and TRBJ1-2; tentatively, D is TRBD1 (5 bases). With 6 bases removed from V and 1 base from J, the gap between germline ends came to 18 bases. The CDR3 contains 16 residues. CDR1 KGHSH and CDR2 LQKENI come from the germline V gene. CDR3 region: CASSLGQGVNNYGYTF. The DNA of the CDR3 is TGTGCCAGCTCCCTTGGGCAGGGTGTAAATAACTATGGCTACACCTTC. The entire variable domain, with the rest obtained from reference TRBV18 and TRBJ1-2, is as follows: NAGVMQNPRHLVRRRGQEARLRCSPMKGHSHVYWYRQLPEEGLKFMVYLQKENIIDESGMPKERFSAEFPKEGPSILRIQQVVRGDSAAYFCASSLGQGVNNYGYTFGSGTRLTVV.

The J gene is TRBJ1-5, the V gene TRBV2; 11 bases agree with TRBD1. Per the germline V gene, CDR1 is SNHLY and CDR2 is FYNNEI. CDR3 size: 15 residues. The V and J ends lost 8 bases and 4 bases, in that order; junction bases with no gene match: 7. The CDR3 DNA sequence: TGTGCCAGCGGGGACAGGGGGTTCCGAAATCAGCCCCAGCATTTT. This codes for CASGDRGFRNQPQHF.